This T cell receptor beta chain stems from a study of T cells in Graves' hyperthyroidism and ophthalmopathy. Of note for this clonotype: Its specificity is not known.

Study results and caveats: Researchers found most expanded thyroid clonotypes above 0.001 in blood as well.

CDR1 and CDR2 from the germline V gene are LGHDT and YNNKEL (reference sequence). The germline V and J ends were trimmed by 0 bases and 0 bases, with 15 bases remaining between them. This CDR3 is 19 amino acids long. Individuals with ophthalmopathy presented a Clinical Activity Score of at least 3, a NOSPECS grade of at least 4 and a duration under 3 months. Used for diagnoses were clinical symptoms, serum thyroxine and TRAb, thyroid ultrasound and orbital computed tomography. Using RNA transcripts as the source, TCR beta CDR3 regions were amplified. The HTBI primer set drove a first-round RT-PCR of the TCR CDR3. A single record per CDR3 protein comes from TCRdb applying MiXCR to the multiplex PCR reads. Altogether 500,000 to 750,000 distinct CDR3 sequences are present, around 14% being singletons, with the ten largest covering about 7%.

Sequenced: blood. This receptor was identified in a woman aged 18-35 years with Graves' ophthalmopathy. The V call is TRBV3-1, the J call TRBJ1-6; D unclear. In nucleotides, the CDR3 is TGTGCCAGCAGCCAAGATAGGGCAGCAGGACTCTCCTATAATTCACCCCTCCACTTT. Protein: CASSQDRAAGLSYNSPLHF.